This entry is about one T cell receptor beta chain. Antigen specificity is unknown. These data are taken from a study of Graves' ophthalmopathy and Graves' hyperthyroidism. Overall study: Ophthalmopathy not arising within 18 months of follow-up defined hyperthyroidism as stable. General study results and limits: Ophthalmopathy could be told apart from stable hyperthyroidism by a 13-signature model (87.88% sensitivity, 70% to 84% specificity). Blood repertoires reportedly contained most expanded thyroid clonotypes above 0.001 frequency.

Amplified TCR beta CDR3 regions were obtained using RNA transcripts as template. A first-round RT-PCR used HTBI primers, followed by a second-round multiplex PCR. TCRdb used MiXCR to reprocess the multiplex PCR reads, holding one entry per CDR3 protein. The sample shows over a million distinct CDR3 sequences, 36% of them seen only once. There are 16 residues in the CDR3. V dropped 4 bases and J dropped 2 bases, with 12 bases sitting between them. Germline CDR1 SNHLY, CDR2 FYNNEI. Only newly diagnosed hyperthyroidism patients aged 18 to 65, with under 2 months' duration, were enrolled. The V call is TRBV2, the J call TRBJ1-6; D is uncertain. The sample comprised peripheral blood or thyroid tissue (not recorded which). The clonotype originates from an adult man with Graves' hyperthyroidism. DNA of the CDR3: TGTGCCAGCAGTGGTGAAGGGTTCGCCTATAATTCACCCCTCCACTTT. Protein sequence: CASSGEGFAYNSPLHF.